This TCR beta chain is from a study of tumor-infiltrating lymphocytes in oesophageal squamous cell carcinoma. In TCRdb, the PCR reads were re-called with MiXCR into one record per CDR3 protein. The table has 15,000 or so distinct CDR3 sequences, roughly 50% seen once. Sequenced: esophageal tumor tissue. The receptor's source is a female donor with esophageal squamous cell carcinoma.

CDR3 in DNA: TGTGCCAGCAGCCGTAGCGGGGCCTCCTACAATGAGCAGTTCTTC. It specifies CASSRSGASYNEQFF. The chain employs TRBV7-6 and TRBJ2-1; 8 nucleotides agree with TRBD2. With V trimmed by 5 bases and J by 0 bases, 3 bases remained unmatched. Per germline, CDR1 SGHVS and CDR2 FNYEAQ. The CDR3 runs to 15 residues.